Described below is a single T cell receptor beta chain sequence and its context. The antigen remains unidentified. These data originate in a study of OX40 agonist ivuxolimab in advanced cancers. Study-level information: A mean age of 60 years, range 23 to 79, was recorded, and 70% to 85% were male. Partial responses were seen in three patients, one with hepatocellular carcinoma and two with cutaneous melanoma.

Germline CDR1 reads SGHTS; CDR2 reads YDEGEE. The CDR3 has 12 residues. V lost 7 bases to trimming and J lost 5 bases, with 12 bases between them. General study points: Among patients with partial responses at 0.1-3.0 mg/kg, clonal expansion was among the lowest.

Profiling relied on immunoSEQ multiplex PCR, and the TCRdb table lists in-frame clones only, not all of them. The sample has 35,000 to 45,000 clones; over 75% are singletons. The V gene is TRBV5-8, the J gene TRBJ2-5, with D perhaps matching TRBD1 (5 bases). Sample: CD4+ or CD8+ T cells sorted from blood, taken in a trial of the OX40 agonist ivuxolimab. This clonotype originated in an adult with an advanced solid tumor such as melanoma, head and neck, liver or kidney cancer. Here the CDR3 reads CASAGWRETQYF. The DNA for the CDR3 is TGTGCCAGCGCAGGGTGGCGGGAGACCCAGTACTTC.